Shown below are 12 T cell receptor beta chains from a single sample sequenced in a study of blood T cells in healthy people across ages. With a J-beta primer mix and a sample-barcoded 5' primer, a second PCR ran about 6 to 11 cycles. TCRdb called the 5' RACE reads again in MiXCR, with one record for every CDR3 protein. Here the sample spans around 800,000 distinct CDR3 sequences, 53% being singletons. The sequencing input was blood. These TCRs come from a man aged 80 or over in good health.

Notes on this clonotype: This may be a read error, as it is one base from a much larger clone. This chain links TRBV7-2 with TRBJ2-7; the D gene could be TRBD1 or TRBD2 (6 bases each). In germline, CDR1 is SGHTA, CDR2 FQGNSA. The CDR3 contains 14 residues. Trimming stripped 5 bases from V and 2 bases from J, with 13 bases between. The CDR3 bases are TGTGCCAGCAGCGCTAACAGGGAGGCCTACGAGCAGTACTTC. This translates into CASSANREAYEQYF. The full variable domain, in which reference TRBV7-2 and TRBJ2-7 provide the parts outside the CDR3, is GAGVSQSPSNKVTEKGKDVELRCDPISGHTALYWYRQSLGQGLEFLIYFQGNSAPDKSGLPSDRFSAERTGGSVSTLTIQRTQQEDSAVYLCASSANREAYEQYFGPGTRLTVT.

This chain links TRBV4-1 with TRBJ2-4; no clear D. The DNA end lines up better with TRBJ2-7; the J call may be wrong. Germline CDR1 reads MGHRA; CDR2 reads YSYEKL. The CDR3 has 14 amino acids. The chain's CDR3 is CASSLFLGPYEQYF. The CDR3 coding sequence is TGCGCCAGCAGCCTCTTCCTAGGTCCTTACGAGCAGTACTTC.

The V call is TRBV18, the J call TRBJ2-2; TRBD2 matches 7 bases. This CDR3 spans 15 amino acids. The ends lost 3 bases at V and 2 bases at J; junction bases unmatched: 3. CDR1 is KGHSH, CDR2 LQKENI, per germline. The CDR3: CASSPLAENTGELFF. In DNA form, the CDR3 reads TGTGCCAGCTCACCTCTAGCGGAAAACACCGGGGAGCTGTTTTTT.

The chain employs TRBV9 and TRBJ2-5; possibly TRBD1 for D (6 bases). The closer fit of TRBJ2-7 to the DNA end suggests the J call may be wrong. Germline V gene data show CDR1 as SGDLS and CDR2 as YYNGEE. The CDR3 covers 15 residues. The CDR3 is CASSVQPGHLYEQYF. The CDR3 DNA reads as TGTGCCAGCAGCGTCCAACCGGGACACCTCTACGAGCAGTACTTC.

This clonotype was detected ten times or more. The chain is built from TRBV18 and TRBJ2-5; D remains ambiguous. Germline lookup yields CDR1 KGHSH and CDR2 LQKENI. The CDR3 extends over 11 amino acids. V lost 2 bases to trimming and J lost 5 bases, with 3 bases between them. Written as DNA, the CDR3 is TGTGCCAGCTCACCAGAGGAGACCCAGTACTTC. Translating it yields CASSPEETQYF. Full variable domain (rest looked up from reference TRBV18 and TRBJ2-5): NAGVMQNPRHLVRRRGQEARLRCSPMKGHSHVYWYRQLPEEGLKFMVYLQKENIIDESGMPKERFSAEFPKEGPSILRIQQVVRGDSAAYFCASSPEETQYFGPGTRLLVL.

This clonotype occurred a few times. The rearrangement joins TRBV10-3 to TRBJ2-4; the D is unclear. The CDR3 runs 13 residues. V was cut by 6 bases and J by 1 base, with 7 bases left in between. Germline values: CDR1 ENHRY, CDR2 SYGVKD. CDR3 nucleotides: TGTGCCATCAGCCCTGAGGCCAAAAACATTCAGTACTTC. It encodes CAISPEAKNIQYF.

The chain combines TRBV11-2 with TRBJ1-1; the match to TRBD1 covers 7 bases. Germline V gives CDR1 SGHAT, CDR2 FQNNGV. Trimming took 1 base from V and 10 from J; bases not matched to a gene: 6. The CDR3 extends over 13 amino acids. In DNA form, the CDR3 reads TGTGCCAGCAGCTTAGGGGGGACAGCGTCAGCTTTCTTT. This translates into CASSLGGTASAFF.

CDR3 loop: CASSVDPAGGLRNEQFF. The CDR3 coding sequence is TGTGCCAGCAGCGTAGATCCAGCGGGAGGGCTTAGGAATGAGCAGTTCTTC. This chain uses TRBV9 with TRBJ2-1, with 10 bases fitting TRBD2. After removal of 0 bases from V and 7 bases from J, the junction contained 10 bases not matched to a gene. CDR3 length: 17 amino acids. The germline V gene has CDR1 SGDLS and CDR2 YYNGEE.

This sequence joins TRBV29-1 and TRBJ2-1; D may match TRBD1 or TRBD2 (5 bases each). This CDR3 comprises 14 residues. The V end lost 8 bases, the J end lost 4 bases, and 18 bases lay between the germline ends. CDR1 and CDR2 from the germline V gene are SQVTM and ANQGSEA. CDR3 nucleotides: TGCAGCATGGGGACCGTAGATAGGTACAATGAGCAGTTCTTC. Translated, it gives CSMGTVDRYNEQFF.

V usage is TRBV6-6 and J usage is TRBJ2-7; a weak D match, TRBD1 (6 bases). The CDR3 covers 14 residues. V was trimmed by 6 bases and J by 1 base, leaving 13 bases between them. CDR1 is MNHNY, CDR2 SVGAGI, per germline (reference sequence). This CDR3 is CASRPGTLSYEQYF. The CDR3 region has the DNA TGTGCCAGCAGACCCGGGACACTATCCTACGAGCAGTACTTC.

V and J are TRBV3-1 and TRBJ2-7; D is perhaps TRBD2 (6 bases). V was pared by 2 bases and J by 12 bases, with 17 bases between. The CDR3 has 13 amino acids. CDR1 and CDR2 (germline): LGHDT, YNNKEL (reference sequence). This chain's CDR3 is CASSQSGTSSLYF. CDR3 DNA sequence: TGTGCCAGCAGCCAATCCGGGACTTCTAGCTTGTACTTC.

V gene TRBV7-4 combines with J gene TRBJ2-7, with D possibly matching TRBD1 (6 bases). CDR3 length equals 17 residues. The V end was cut by 5 bases, the J end by 4 bases, with 24 bases between. The germline gives CDR1 SGHVT, CDR2 SQSDAQ. CDR3 nucleotides: TGTGCCAGCAGCCCCACACACCACCAGGGACACCTTTACGAGCAGTACTTC. Translation: CASSPTHHQGHLYEQYF.